Included here is one T cell receptor beta chain sequence, with context. Its antigen is currently unknown. It was RNA transcripts that yielded the amplified TCR beta CDR3 regions. In the first-round RT-PCR of the TCR CDR3, the HTBI primer set was used. TCRdb reprocessed the multiplex PCR reads with MiXCR, giving one entry per CDR3 protein. The sample records about 360,000 distinct CDR3 sequences, roughly 13% being singletons. Lactation, pregnancy, other autoimmune disease or uncontrolled infection excluded patients. The data stem from a study of T cells in Graves' hyperthyroidism and ophthalmopathy. About the study: Initial diagnosis, before any treatment, was when peripheral blood was collected.

Study-wide points: In the analysis, a 13 V-J model separated ophthalmopathy from stable hyperthyroidism.

The sequence derives from a woman aged 18-30 years with Graves' hyperthyroidism. Sequenced: blood.

Here the CDR3 DNA reads TGCAGTGCTACCGGGACTAGCGGGGGGGCGACAGATACGCAGTATTTT. Translated, it gives CSATGTSGGATDTQYF. The rearrangement links TRBV20-1 to TRBJ2-3, with 16 nucleotides matching TRBD2. CDR1 DFQATT and CDR2 SNEGSKA come from the germline V gene (reference sequence). The ends lost 4 bases at V and 3 bases at J; junction bases unmatched: 4. The length of the CDR3 is 16 residues.